The sample holds a few counts of the clone carrying this T cell receptor beta chain. Its antigen is not known. The CDR3 is 11 residues long. Germline CDR1 SGHVS, CDR2 FQNEAQ. Trimming left V 8 bases short and J 7 bases short, with 8 bases between. This sample was included in a study of T cells in Graves' hyperthyroidism and ophthalmopathy. The study, taken as a whole, reports: A 13 V-J signature model discriminated ophthalmopathy versus stable hyperthyroidism. Before onset, ophthalmopathy was predicted by the model a median 6.5 months earlier. Most clonotypes expanded in thyroid above 0.001 were likewise present in blood.

Researchers took RNA transcripts and amplified the TCR beta CDR3 regions from them. HTBI primers drove first-round RT-PCR of the TCR CDR3. Each CDR3 protein gets one entry after TCRdb re-called the multiplex PCR reads with MiXCR. The sample has fewer than 700,000 distinct CDR3 sequences; roughly 15% are singletons. Diagnoses were made from clinical symptoms, serum measures (thyroxine and TRAb), thyroid ultrasound and orbital computed tomography. The source material was blood. This clonotype was obtained from a woman younger than 30 with Graves' ophthalmopathy. This chain links TRBV7-8 with TRBJ2-2, with D possibly being TRBD1 (5 bases). CDR3 residues: CASGADGELFF. DNA of the CDR3: TGTGCCAGCGGGGCGGACGGGGAGCTGTTTTTT. The full variable domain, completed using reference TRBV7-8 and TRBJ2-2, is GAGVSQSPRYKVAKRGQDVALRCDPISGHVSLFWYQQALGQGPEFLTYFQNEAQLDKSGLPSDRFFAERPEGSVSTLKIQRTQQEDSAVYLCASGADGELFFGEGSRLTVL.